This T cell receptor beta chain was obtained from a study of T-cell reconstitution after alpha-beta-depleted transplantation in children. The CDR3 is 13 amino acids. Germline trimming cut 5 bases from V and 6 bases from J; bases unmatched to any gene: 6. It was with unique molecular identifiers that the TCRbeta library was prepared. From the PCR reads, TCRdb called clonotypes with MiXCR, one entry per CDR3 protein. The sample comprises more than 450,000 distinct CDR3 sequences, around 20% of which are singletons, and 3% to 4% rests with the top ten. This receptor was identified in a human donor who donated a stem cell graft to a child with acute lymphoblastic leukemia. This chain uses TRBV12-3 or TRBV12-4 with TRBJ1-1; 7 bases line up with TRBD1. The sequencing used PBMCs from the stem cell graft donor, collected from the stem cell graft. The CDR3 region is CASSTAGTAEAFF. In DNA, the CDR3 is TGTGCCAGCAGTACCGCCGGGACAGCTGAAGCTTTCTTT.